This entry lists 25 T cell receptor beta chains sequenced from one sample in a study of shared clonotypes between healthy human individuals. The protocol was immunoSEQ multiplex PCR, while the TCRdb copy is restricted to in-frame clones and leaves out a portion. In the table there are more than 2 million clones, 95% of which are singletons. Sequences were obtained from naive CD4+ T cells sorted from blood. The sample's subset: CD45RA+ positively selected. Every receptor here comes from a man between 18 and 35 years old in good health.

This chain links TRBV15 with TRBJ1-2; tentative D call: TRBD1 (6 bases). Germline CDR1 reads LNHNV; CDR2 reads YYDKDF (reference sequence). V gave up 1 base and J gave up 3 bases, with 12 bases separating them. This CDR3 has 15 amino acids. DNA for the CDR3: TGTGCCACCAGCAGAGCCCCGACAGGAGACTATGGCTACACCTTC. Protein: CATSRAPTGDYGYTF.

J is TRBJ2-7 and V is TRBV10-2, with D hard to call. The length of the CDR3 is 15 residues. The ends were cut back, 0 bases at V and 4 bases at J, with 13 bases in the middle. Germline-derived CDR1 and CDR2 are WSHSY and SAAADI. This CDR3 reads CASSESSPSWYEQYF. CDR3 sequence (DNA): TGCGCCAGCAGTGAGTCGAGCCCGAGTTGGTACGAGCAGTACTTC.

The V gene is TRBV28, the J gene TRBJ1-4, with 9 bases matching TRBD1. The junction had 7 bases not matched to a gene; V was cut back by 5 bases and J by 6 bases. There are 15 residues in the CDR3. Germline CDR1 and CDR2: MDHEN and SYDVKM. This CDR3 reads CASSPPGTGYEKLFF. The CDR3 DNA reads as TGTGCCAGCAGTCCTCCTGGGACAGGGTATGAAAAACTGTTTTTT.

This clone was counted only a few times. This chain uses TRBV28 with TRBJ2-1; no clear D. V dropped 3 bases and J dropped 1 base, with 7 bases sitting between them. The CDR3 runs to 14 residues. CDR1 is MDHEN, CDR2 SYDVKM, per germline. CDR3 loop: CASSLTESYNEQFF. The CDR3 nucleotides are TGTGCCAGCAGTTTGACTGAGTCCTACAATGAGCAGTTCTTC.

The J gene is TRBJ1-2, the V gene TRBV6-6; D gene uncertain. Germline lookup yields CDR1 MNHNY and CDR2 SVGAGI (reference sequence). Trimming took off 2 bases at V and 7 bases at J, with 8 bases between the two ends. The CDR3 contains 12 residues. Written as DNA, the CDR3 is TGTGCCAGCAGTTACGGGCGGGGTGGCTACACCTTC. As protein: CASSYGRGGYTF.

The rearrangement uses TRBV30 and TRBJ1-3, with 7 bases lining up with TRBD1. The CDR3 is made up of 16 amino acids. The junction had 12 bases not matched to a gene; V was cut back by 3 bases and J by 4 bases. Per the germline V gene, CDR1 is GTSNPN and CDR2 is SVGIG (reference sequence). The CDR3 nucleotides are TGTGCCTGGAGCTCGTCCGACAGGGCGTTCGGAAACACCATATATTTT. Amino acid sequence: CAWSSSDRAFGNTIYF.

Notes on this clone: Other nucleotide sequences in the sample specify the same CDR3. V and J are TRBV18 and TRBJ2-5; 7 bases fit TRBD1. V was pared by 1 base and J by 5 bases, with 4 bases of the junction left unmatched. The CDR3 spans 14 residues. Germline V gene lookup returns CDR1 KGHSH and CDR2 LQKENI. CDR3 sequence: CASSPQGAQETQYF. The DNA of the CDR3 is TGTGCCAGCTCACCACAGGGGGCCCAGGAGACCCAGTACTTC.

V is TRBV6-6 and J is TRBJ1-4; a possible D gene is TRBD1 (5 bases). The germline V and J ends were trimmed by 5 bases and 11 bases, with 24 bases remaining between them. The CDR3 totals 16 residues. The germline V gene encodes CDR1 MNHNY and CDR2 SVGAGI (reference sequence). CDR3 sequence: CASSPLGGSEGWKLFF. The DNA for the CDR3 is TGTGCCAGCAGTCCCCTGGGGGGATCGGAGGGGTGGAAACTGTTTTTT.

The chain is built from TRBV5-1 and TRBJ1-6; tentative D call: TRBD1 (6 bases). Trimming shortened V by 0 bases and J by 2 bases, and 12 bases separated the two germline ends. Looked up from germline, CDR1 is SGHRS and CDR2 is YFSETQ. The CDR3 is 17 amino acids. CDR3 nucleotides: TGCGCCAGCAGCTTGGCTTCGGACAGCGCCTATAATTCACCCCTCCACTTT. This sequence encodes CASSLASDSAYNSPLHF.

This CDR3 is CASSQVPRTSGGSGANVLTF. For the CDR3, the DNA is TGCGCCAGCAGCCAAGTTCCCCGGACTAGCGGGGGCTCTGGGGCCAACGTCCTGACTTTC. This chain uses TRBV4-1 with TRBJ2-6; 13 bases align to TRBD2. This CDR3 is built from 20 residues. The J segment lost 0 bases and the V segment lost 1 base, leaving 6 bases of the junction unmatched. From germline, CDR1 is MGHRA and CDR2 YSYEKL.

The CDR3 protein is CSAREAVSEFF. CDR3 DNA sequence: TGCAGTGCTAGAGAAGCCGTTTCGGAGTTCTTC. The chain has TRBV20-1 and TRBJ2-1; no reliable D call. From germline, CDR1 is DFQATT and CDR2 SNEGSKA (reference sequence). Trimming pared 0 bases from V and 14 bases from J, leaving 11 bases between. The CDR3 length is 11 residues.

On this clone itself: This CDR3 is also generated by other DNA sequences in the sample. The CDR3: CASSDSQETQYF. In DNA form, the CDR3 reads TGTGCCAGCAGTGACAGCCAAGAGACCCAGTACTTC. The chain carries TRBV6-1 and TRBJ2-5, with D uncertain. Germline V gene data show CDR1 as MNHNS and CDR2 as SASEGT. The CDR3 spans 12 residues. Trimming took 3 bases from V and 1 from J, leaving 3 bases between them.

This chain connects TRBV5-1 to TRBJ2-7; D might be TRBD2 (6 bases). The V and J ends lost 7 bases and 2 bases respectively, with 19 bases between them. This CDR3 has 15 residues. The germline V gene has CDR1 SGHRS and CDR2 YFSETQ. The CDR3 loop is CASGPLGGDTYEQYF. The CDR3, as DNA: TGCGCCAGCGGGCCATTGGGCGGGGATACCTACGAGCAGTACTTC.

This clone occurred once. The chain has TRBV7-2 and TRBJ2-7; D possibly matches TRBD1 or TRBD2 (5 bases each). The CDR3 extends over 14 amino acids. Germline V gives CDR1 SGHTA, CDR2 FQGNSA. The V end was cut by 7 bases, the J end by 0 bases, with 13 bases between. For the CDR3, the DNA is TGTGCCAGCACCCCTCGGGGCCGCTCCTACGAGCAGTACTTC. The encoded protein is CASTPRGRSYEQYF.

The sample holds a few counts of this clone. The chain's CDR3 is CASSQDLANQPQHF. CDR3 in DNA: TGCGCCAGCAGCCAAGATTTAGCCAATCAGCCCCAGCATTTT. The chain is built from TRBV4-3 and TRBJ1-5, with no clear D. V was cut by 0 bases and J by 3 bases, with 6 bases left in between. Germline assignment: CDR1 LGHNA and CDR2 YSLEER. The length of the CDR3 is 14 residues.

The genes are TRBV5-1 and TRBJ1-2; unclear D gene. CDR1 is SGHRS and CDR2 is YFSETQ in the germline V gene. The ends were cut back, 3 bases at V and 8 bases at J, with 14 bases in the middle. The CDR3 has 13 residues. CDR3 DNA: TGCGCCAGCAGCTGGACGCTGGTCGAAGGCTACACCTTC. It specifies CASSWTLVEGYTF.

V gene TRBV11-2 combines with J gene TRBJ2-7, with D possibly being TRBD1 (6 bases). Germline lookup yields CDR1 SGHAT and CDR2 FQNNGV. The CDR3 runs 15 residues. V shed 5 bases and J shed 3 bases, with 17 bases lying between them. The CDR3 sequence is CASSEQGNYFYEQYF. For the CDR3, the DNA is TGTGCCAGCAGCGAACAGGGCAACTACTTCTACGAGCAGTACTTC.

The chain recombines TRBV10-1 with TRBJ2-7, with TRBD1 matching over 7 bases. CDR1 is WNHNN and CDR2 is SYGVQD in the germline V gene (reference sequence). Trimming removed 6 bases from V and 2 bases from J; junction bases left unmatched: 4. The CDR3 covers 13 residues. CDR3 loop: CASSLGQTYEQYF. CDR3 coding DNA: TGCGCCAGCAGCCTGGGACAGACCTACGAGCAGTACTTC.

The chain recombines TRBV5-5 with TRBJ2-3; no clear D. The CDR3 totals 15 residues. Trimming took off 7 bases at V and 0 bases at J, with 15 bases between the two ends. CDR1 and CDR2 from the germline V gene are SGHKS and YYEKEE (reference sequence). The CDR3 reads CASSTGVASTDTQYF. The CDR3 coding sequence is TGTGCCAGCTCAACGGGTGTTGCTAGCACAGATACGCAGTATTTT. The whole variable domain, filled in from reference TRBV5-5 and TRBJ2-3, reads DAGVTQSPTHLIKTRGQQVTLRCSPISGHKSVSWYQQVLGQGPQFIFQYYEKEERGRGNFPDRFSARQFPNYSSELNVNALLLGDSALYLCASSTGVASTDTQYFGPGTRLTVL.

The table lists this clone with a count of one. This sequence joins TRBV28 and TRBJ1-1, with 7 bases that match TRBD1. Germline CDR1 is MDHEN and CDR2 is SYDVKM. The CDR3 consists of 13 residues. The trim removed 6 bases at V and 6 bases at J, leaving 7 bases unmatched. CDR3 loop: CASRHRGLSEAFF. The CDR3 DNA sequence: TGTGCCAGCAGGCACAGGGGCCTATCTGAAGCTTTCTTT.

The V and J genes are TRBV7-3 and TRBJ2-2; no reliable D call. Trimming removed 5 bases at V and 7 bases at J, with 11 bases between. This CDR3 is built from 13 residues. In germline, CDR1 is SGHTA, CDR2 FQGTGA. As DNA, the CDR3 is TGTGCCAGCAGCACAAAACCGGTCGGGGAGCTGTTTTTT. It specifies CASSTKPVGELFF. The full variable domain, in which reference TRBV7-3 and TRBJ2-2 provide the parts outside the CDR3, is GAGVSQTPSNKVTEKGKYVELRCDPISGHTALYWYRQSLGQGPEFLIYFQGTGAADDSGLPNDRFFAVRPEGSVSTLKIQRTERGDSAVYLCASSTKPVGELFFGEGSRLTVL.

The CDR3, as DNA: TGCGCCAGCAGCTTGGCCACCGTCGGGGGGACAGCCAAAAACATTCAGTACTTC. As protein: CASSLATVGGTAKNIQYF. The rearrangement joins TRBV5-1 to TRBJ2-4; 7 bases line up with TRBD2. The V segment lost 0 bases and the J segment 0 bases; nucleotides outside the gene matches: 9. Per germline, CDR1 SGHRS and CDR2 YFSETQ. The CDR3 covers 18 residues.

The V call is TRBV5-1, the J call TRBJ2-2; maybe TRBD1 (5 bases). This CDR3 region has 14 residues. The germline gives CDR1 SGHRS, CDR2 YFSETQ. V shed 7 bases and J shed 2 bases, with 12 bases lying between them. In DNA form, the CDR3 reads TGCGCCAGCCAGGGTATCATCAACACCGGGGAGCTGTTTTTT. Encoded protein: CASQGIINTGELFF.

This clone came up once. The rearrangement uses TRBV10-3 and TRBJ2-7; 7 bases match TRBD1. V trimming: 2 bases; J trimming: 2 bases; junction bases outside the gene matches: 6. Germline V gene data show CDR1 as ENHRY and CDR2 as SYGVKD. CDR3 size: 15 residues. In nucleotides, the CDR3 is TGTGCCATCAGTGAGGCGGACAGGCTGCCCTACGAGCAGTACTTC. Encoded protein: CAISEADRLPYEQYF.

This chain links TRBV5-1 with TRBJ2-7, with D possibly TRBD1 on 5 matching bases. The CDR3 covers 14 residues. Trimming took 6 bases from V and 2 from J, leaving 15 bases between them. CDR1 is SGHRS and CDR2 is YFSETQ in the germline V gene. Written as DNA, the CDR3 is TGCGCCAGCACGCAAGGGGTAGGAACCTACGAGCAGTACTTC. Its translation is CASTQGVGTYEQYF.